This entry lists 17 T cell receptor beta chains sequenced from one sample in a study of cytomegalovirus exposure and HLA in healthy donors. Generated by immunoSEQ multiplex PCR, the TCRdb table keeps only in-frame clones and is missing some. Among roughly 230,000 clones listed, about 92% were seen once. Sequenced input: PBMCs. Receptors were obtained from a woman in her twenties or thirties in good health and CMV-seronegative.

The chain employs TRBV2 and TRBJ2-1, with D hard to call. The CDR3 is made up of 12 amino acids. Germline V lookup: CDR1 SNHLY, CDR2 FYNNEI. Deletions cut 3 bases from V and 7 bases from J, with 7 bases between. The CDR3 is CASSDLQNEQFF. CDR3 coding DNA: TGTGCCAGCAGTGATCTGCAGAATGAGCAGTTCTTC.

The CDR3 region is CASSQDRIKVLYEQYF. In DNA, the CDR3 is TGCGCCAGCAGCCAAGACAGGATCAAGGTCCTCTACGAGCAGTACTTC. The chain combines TRBV4-1 with TRBJ2-7, with D hard to call. Trimming shortened V by 0 bases and J by 3 bases, and 15 bases separated the two germline ends. Germline V lookup: CDR1 MGHRA, CDR2 YSYEKL. The CDR3 contains 16 residues.

The CDR3, as DNA: TGTGCCAGCAGTTTCGAGCGGGACCGAACTGATGAGCAGTTCTTC. It is translated as CASSFERDRTDEQFF. This rearrangement joins TRBV27 to TRBJ2-1, with 7 bases matching TRBD2. In germline, CDR1 is MNHEY, CDR2 SMNVEV (reference sequence). Trimming took 3 bases from V and 8 from J; bases not matched to a gene: 10. This CDR3 has 15 residues.

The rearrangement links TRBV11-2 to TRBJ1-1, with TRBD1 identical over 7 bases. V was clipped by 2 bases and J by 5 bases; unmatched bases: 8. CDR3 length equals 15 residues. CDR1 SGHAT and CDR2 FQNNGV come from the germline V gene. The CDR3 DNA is TGTGCCAGCAGCTTATGGGCAGGGGGACGGACTGAAGCTTTCTTT. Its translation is CASSLWAGGRTEAFF.

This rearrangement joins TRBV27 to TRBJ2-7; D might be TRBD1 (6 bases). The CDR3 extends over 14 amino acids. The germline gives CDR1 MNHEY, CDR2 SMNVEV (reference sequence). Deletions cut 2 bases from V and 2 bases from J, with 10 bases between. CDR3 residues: CASSLGRGTYEQYF. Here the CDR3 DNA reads TGTGCCAGCAGTTTAGGCAGGGGCACCTACGAGCAGTACTTC.

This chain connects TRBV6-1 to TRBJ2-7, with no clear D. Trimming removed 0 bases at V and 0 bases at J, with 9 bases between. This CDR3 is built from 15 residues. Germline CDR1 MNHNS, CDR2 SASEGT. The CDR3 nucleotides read TGTGCCAGCAGTGAAGCTTTGGACCCCTCCTACGAGCAGTACTTC. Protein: CASSEALDPSYEQYF.

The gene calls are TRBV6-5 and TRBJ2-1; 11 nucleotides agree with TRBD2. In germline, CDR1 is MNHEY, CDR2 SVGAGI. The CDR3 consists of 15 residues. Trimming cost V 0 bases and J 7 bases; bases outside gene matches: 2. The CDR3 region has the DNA TGTGCCAGCAGTTACTCTAGCGGGAGGGTAAATGAGCAGTTCTTC. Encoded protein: CASSYSSGRVNEQFF.

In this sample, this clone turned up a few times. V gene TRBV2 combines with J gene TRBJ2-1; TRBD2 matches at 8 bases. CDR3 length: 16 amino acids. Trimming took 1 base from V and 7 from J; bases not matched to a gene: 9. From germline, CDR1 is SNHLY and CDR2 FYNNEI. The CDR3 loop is CASSEVTGGVRNEQFF. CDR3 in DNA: TGTGCCAGCAGTGAAGTGACGGGGGGGGTTAGGAATGAGCAGTTCTTC.

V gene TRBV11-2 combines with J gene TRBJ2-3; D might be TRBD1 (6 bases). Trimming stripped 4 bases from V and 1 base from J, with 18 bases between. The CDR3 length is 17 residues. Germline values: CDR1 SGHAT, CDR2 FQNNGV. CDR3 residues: CASSSTGGGEGTDTQYF. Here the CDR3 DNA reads TGTGCCAGCAGCTCCACTGGGGGCGGAGAAGGCACAGATACGCAGTATTTT.

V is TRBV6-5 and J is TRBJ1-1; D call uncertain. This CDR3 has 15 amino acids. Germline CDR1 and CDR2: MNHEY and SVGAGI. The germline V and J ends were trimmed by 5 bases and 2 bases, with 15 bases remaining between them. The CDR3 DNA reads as TGTGCCAGCAGTCGAGCTTACAGAGATAACACTGAAGCTTTCTTT. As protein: CASSRAYRDNTEAFF.

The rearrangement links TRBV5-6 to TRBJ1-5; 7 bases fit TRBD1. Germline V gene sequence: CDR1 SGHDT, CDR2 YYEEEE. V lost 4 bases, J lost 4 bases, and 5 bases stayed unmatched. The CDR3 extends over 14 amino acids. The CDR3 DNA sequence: TGTGCCAGCAGCACGACAGGGTTGAATCAGCCCCAGCATTTT. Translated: CASSTTGLNQPQHF.

CDR3 sequence (DNA): TGTGCCAGCAGCTCGACAGGGACCTACGAGCAGTACTTC. As protein: CASSSTGTYEQYF. This sequence joins TRBV6-5 and TRBJ2-7; TRBD1 matches 7 bases. This CDR3 comprises 13 residues. Trimming removed 6 bases from V and 2 bases from J; junction bases left unmatched: 4. The germline CDR1 and CDR2 sequences are MNHEY and SVGAGI.

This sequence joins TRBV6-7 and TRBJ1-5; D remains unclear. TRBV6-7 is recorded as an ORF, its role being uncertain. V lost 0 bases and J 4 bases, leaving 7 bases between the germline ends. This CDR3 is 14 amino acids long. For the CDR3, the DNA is TGTGCCAGCAGTTACTCGGCCAAAAATCAGCCCCAGCATTTT. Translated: CASSYSAKNQPQHF.

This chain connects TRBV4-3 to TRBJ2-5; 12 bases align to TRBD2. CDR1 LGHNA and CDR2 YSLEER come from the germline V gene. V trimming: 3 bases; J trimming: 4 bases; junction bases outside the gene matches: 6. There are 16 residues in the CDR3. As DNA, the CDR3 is TGCGCCAGCAGCCAGACTAGCGGGAGCGCCGGAGAGACCCAGTACTTC. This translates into CASSQTSGSAGETQYF.

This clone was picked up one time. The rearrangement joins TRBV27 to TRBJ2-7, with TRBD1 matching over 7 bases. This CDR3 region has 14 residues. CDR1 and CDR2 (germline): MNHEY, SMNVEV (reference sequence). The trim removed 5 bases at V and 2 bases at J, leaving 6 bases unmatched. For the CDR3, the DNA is TGTGCCAGCAGTGCAGGACAGGAGGCCTACGAGCAGTACTTC. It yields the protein CASSAGQEAYEQYF.

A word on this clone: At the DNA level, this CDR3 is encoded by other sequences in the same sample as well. CDR3 sequence reads: CATSRDLTGELFF. CDR3 nucleotides: TGTGCCACCAGCAGAGATCTGACCGGGGAGCTGTTTTTT. The V gene is TRBV15, the J gene TRBJ2-2; D unclear. The CDR3 runs to 13 residues. V gave up 0 bases and J gave up 5 bases, with 4 bases separating them. Looked up from germline, CDR1 is LNHNV and CDR2 is YYDKDF (reference sequence).

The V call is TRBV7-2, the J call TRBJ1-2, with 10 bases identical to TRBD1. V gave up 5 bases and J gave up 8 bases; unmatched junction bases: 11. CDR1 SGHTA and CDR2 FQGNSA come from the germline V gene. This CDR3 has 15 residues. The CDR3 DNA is TGTGCCAGCAGCAACATGGAGACAGGGGGCTTGGGCTACACCTTC. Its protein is CASSNMETGGLGYTF.